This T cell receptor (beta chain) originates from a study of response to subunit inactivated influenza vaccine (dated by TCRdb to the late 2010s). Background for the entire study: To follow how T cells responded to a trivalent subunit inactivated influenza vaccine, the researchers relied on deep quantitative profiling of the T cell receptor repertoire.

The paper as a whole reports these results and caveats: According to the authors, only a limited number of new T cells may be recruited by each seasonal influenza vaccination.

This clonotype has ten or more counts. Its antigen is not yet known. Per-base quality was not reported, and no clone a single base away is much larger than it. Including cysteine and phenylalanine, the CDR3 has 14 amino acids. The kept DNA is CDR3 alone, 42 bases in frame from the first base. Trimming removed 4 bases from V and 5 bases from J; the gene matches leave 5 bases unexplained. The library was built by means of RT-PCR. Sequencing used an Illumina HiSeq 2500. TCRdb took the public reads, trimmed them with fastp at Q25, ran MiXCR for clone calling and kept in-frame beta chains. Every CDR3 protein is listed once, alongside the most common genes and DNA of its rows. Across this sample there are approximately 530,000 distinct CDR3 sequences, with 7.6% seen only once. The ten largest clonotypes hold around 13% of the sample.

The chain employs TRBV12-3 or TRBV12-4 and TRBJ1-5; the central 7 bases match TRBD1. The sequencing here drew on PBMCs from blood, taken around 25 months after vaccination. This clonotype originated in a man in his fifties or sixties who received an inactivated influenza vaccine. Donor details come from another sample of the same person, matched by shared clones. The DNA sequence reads TGTGCCAGCAGTTCTACAGGGGTTCATCAGCCCCAGCATTTT. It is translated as CASSSTGVHQPQHF.